This record covers a single T cell receptor (beta chain). Only one count was recorded for this clone. Its antigen specificity is not known. No much larger clone is present one base from it, and per-base qualities are unavailable. According to the germline V gene, CDR1 reads MNHNS and CDR2 reads SASEGT. Counted from cysteine to phenylalanine, this CDR3 has 13 amino acids. Only CDR3 DNA remains: 39 bases, in frame from the first base. Between the V and J ends, shortened by 4 bases and 3 bases respectively, the junction contains 7 bases. The record originates from a study of CD8 T cell repertoires and HIV-1 epitope variants (dated by TCRdb to about 2020). Some background on the complete study: In separate culture wells, T cells were stimulated with each of twenty-five peptides that represented autologous and known Gag and Nef epitope variants. Among the control conditions were a peptide pool of CMV, EBV and flu, the Ebola AY9 epitope serving as a negative control, and a well with no peptide. Three Gag epitope families and Nef HW9 and YT9 were included among the tested epitopes. T cells were enriched with the EasySep Human T Cell Enrichment Kit and co-cultured with equal numbers of autologous T cell-negative cells as antigen-presenting cells. Cultures were maintained for 9 to 10 days in IMDM with gentamicin, and half-media changes adding IL-2, IL-7 and IL-15 were performed on days 3 and 7. An aliquot of 1M T cells was saved as an uncultured baseline condition, separate from the roughly 83 T cell cultures. A total of 83 T cell cultures were run, with each culture condition done in triplicate except for one peptide, which was done in duplicate.

The EasySep Human CD8+ T Cell Enrichment Kit was used on day 10 to isolate CD8+ T cells from every culture. Overall results and qualifications from the work: About 5 clonotypes recognized the Nef KF9 family and one the HW9 family, with no responses to the TAALDMSHF plasma variant. Roughly 9 antigen-specific TCR beta clonotypes were identified, and five or six of them appeared cross-reactive for autologous or known escape epitope variants. The assay identified only TCR beta chains and indicated proliferation to antigen, not T cell function or cytokine profile.

TCR beta CDR3 regions were sequenced at survey depth on the immunoSEQ platform. The QIAamp DNA micro kit was used to extract genomic DNA from every cultured and uncultured CD8+ T cell population. The original pipeline was this. Samples with fewer than 5,000 productive reads were excluded, which removed about 6.5% of the roughly 80 HIV peptide-stimulated cultures. Sequences were trimmed to CDR3 by a MANAFEST web app, and nonproductive sequences, CDR3s under 5 amino acids, and sequences not starting with C or ending with F/W were removed. To count as antigen-specific, a clonotype had to be expanded in at least 2 of 3 replicates compared with the no-peptide control at FDR 0.01, and only within one epitope family. A frequency at least fivefold higher than in wells stimulated with peptides from other epitope families was additionally required for specific clonotypes. The immuneACCESS repertoire file appears here via TCRdb, limited to in-frame rearrangements. These files lack a portion of the clones; in checked studies, under half of the deficit traces to unresolved V genes, and the cause of the others is not known. D and trimming come from the DNA, and the V and J calls and clone size come from that table. The sample table records 5,000 to 6,000 clones; about 68% of these occur just once. The ten largest clones add up to 40% to 50% of the sample.

Material: cultured CD8+ T cells derived from PBMCs. The V and J segments used are TRBV6-1 and TRBJ1-5; no confident D gene assignment can be made. This sequence was found in a male donor with HIV. The nucleotides are TGTGCCAGCAGTGGCAACAACAATCAGCCCCAGCATTTT. Translated, it gives CASSGNNNQPQHF.